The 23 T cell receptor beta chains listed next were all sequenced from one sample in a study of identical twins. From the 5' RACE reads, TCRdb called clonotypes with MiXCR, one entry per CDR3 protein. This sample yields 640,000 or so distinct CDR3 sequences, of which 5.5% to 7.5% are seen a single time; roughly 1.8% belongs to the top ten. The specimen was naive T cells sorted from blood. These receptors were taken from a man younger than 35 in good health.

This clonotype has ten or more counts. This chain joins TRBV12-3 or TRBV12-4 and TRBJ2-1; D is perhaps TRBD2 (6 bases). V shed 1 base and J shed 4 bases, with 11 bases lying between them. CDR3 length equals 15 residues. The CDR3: CASSLEVAAYNEQFF. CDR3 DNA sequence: TGTGCCAGCAGTTTAGAGGTAGCGGCGTACAATGAGCAGTTCTTC.

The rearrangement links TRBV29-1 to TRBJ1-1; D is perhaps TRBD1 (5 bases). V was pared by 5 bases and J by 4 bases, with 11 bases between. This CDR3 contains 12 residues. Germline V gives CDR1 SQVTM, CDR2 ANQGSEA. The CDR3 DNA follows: TGCAGCGTTATCCCTGGGGGCACTGAAGCTTTCTTT. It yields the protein CSVIPGGTEAFF.

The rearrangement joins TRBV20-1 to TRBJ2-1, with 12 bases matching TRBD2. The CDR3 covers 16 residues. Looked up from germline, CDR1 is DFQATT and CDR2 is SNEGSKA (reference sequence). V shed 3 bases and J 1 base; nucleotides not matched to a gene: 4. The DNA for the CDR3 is TGCAGTGCTAGTGTAGGACTAGCGGGGTCCTACAATGAGCAGTTCTTC. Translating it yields CSASVGLAGSYNEQFF.

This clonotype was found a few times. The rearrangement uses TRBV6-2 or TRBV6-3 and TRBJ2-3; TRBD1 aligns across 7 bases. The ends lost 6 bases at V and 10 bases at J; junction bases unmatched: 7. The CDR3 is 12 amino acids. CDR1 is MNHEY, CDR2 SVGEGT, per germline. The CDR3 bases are TGTGCCAGCAGACTACAGGGGTCGGCGCAGTATTTT. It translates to CASRLQGSAQYF.

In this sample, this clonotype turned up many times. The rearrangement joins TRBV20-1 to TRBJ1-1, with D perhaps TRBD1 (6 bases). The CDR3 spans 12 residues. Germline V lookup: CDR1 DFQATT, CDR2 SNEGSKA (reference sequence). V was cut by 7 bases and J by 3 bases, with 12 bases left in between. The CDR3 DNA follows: TGCAGTGGAAAAGGACAGCACACTGAAGCTTTCTTT. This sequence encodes CSGKGQHTEAFF.

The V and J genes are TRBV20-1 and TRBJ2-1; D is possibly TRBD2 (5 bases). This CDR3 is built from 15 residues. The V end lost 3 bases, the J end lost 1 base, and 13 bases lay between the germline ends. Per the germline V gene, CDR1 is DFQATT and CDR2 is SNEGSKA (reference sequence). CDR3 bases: TGCAGTGCTAGCCCCCGGACTTTTTCCTACAATGAGCAGTTCTTC. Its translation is CSASPRTFSYNEQFF.

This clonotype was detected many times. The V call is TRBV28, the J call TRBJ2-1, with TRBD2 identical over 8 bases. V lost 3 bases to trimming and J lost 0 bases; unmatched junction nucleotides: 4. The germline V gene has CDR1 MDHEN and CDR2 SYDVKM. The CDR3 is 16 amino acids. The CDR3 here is CASSFPLAGSYNEQFF. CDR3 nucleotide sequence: TGTGCCAGCAGTTTTCCCCTAGCGGGCTCCTACAATGAGCAGTTCTTC. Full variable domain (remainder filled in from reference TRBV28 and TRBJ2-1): DVKVTQSSRYLVKRTGEKVFLECVQDMDHENMFWYRQDPGLGLRLIYFSYDVKMKEKGDIPEGYSVSREKKERFSLILESASTNQTSMYLCASSFPLAGSYNEQFFGPGTRLTVL.

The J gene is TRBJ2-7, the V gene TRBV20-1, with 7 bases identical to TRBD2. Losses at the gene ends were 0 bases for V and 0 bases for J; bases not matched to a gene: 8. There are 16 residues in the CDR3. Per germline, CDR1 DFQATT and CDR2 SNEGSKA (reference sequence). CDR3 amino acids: CSARDNSGLFSYEQYF. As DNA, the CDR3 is TGCAGTGCTAGAGACAATAGCGGGCTTTTCTCCTACGAGCAGTACTTC.

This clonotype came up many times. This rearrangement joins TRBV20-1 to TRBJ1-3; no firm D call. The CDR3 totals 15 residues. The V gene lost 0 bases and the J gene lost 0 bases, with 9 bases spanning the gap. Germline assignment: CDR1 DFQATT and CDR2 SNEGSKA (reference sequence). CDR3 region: CSARDEFHSGNTIYF. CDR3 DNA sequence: TGCAGTGCTAGAGATGAGTTTCACTCTGGAAACACCATATATTTT.

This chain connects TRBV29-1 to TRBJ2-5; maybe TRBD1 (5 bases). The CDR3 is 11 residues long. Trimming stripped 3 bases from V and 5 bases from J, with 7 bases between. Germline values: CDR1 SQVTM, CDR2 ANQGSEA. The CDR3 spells CSVDRAETQYF. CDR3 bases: TGCAGCGTTGACAGGGCGGAGACCCAGTACTTC.

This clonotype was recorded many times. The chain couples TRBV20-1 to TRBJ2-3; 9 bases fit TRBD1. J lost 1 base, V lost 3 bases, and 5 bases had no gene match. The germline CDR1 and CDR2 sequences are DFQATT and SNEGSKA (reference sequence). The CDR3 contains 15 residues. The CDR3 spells CSASWDRARTDTQYF. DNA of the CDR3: TGCAGTGCTAGTTGGGACAGGGCCCGCACAGATACGCAGTATTTT.

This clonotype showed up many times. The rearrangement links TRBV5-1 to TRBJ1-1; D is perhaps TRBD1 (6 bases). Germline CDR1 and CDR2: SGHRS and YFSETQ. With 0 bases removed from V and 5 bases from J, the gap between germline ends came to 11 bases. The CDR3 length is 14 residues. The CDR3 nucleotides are TGCGCCAGCAGCTTGGCTGGACAGTGGACTGAAGCTTTCTTT. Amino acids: CASSLAGQWTEAFF.

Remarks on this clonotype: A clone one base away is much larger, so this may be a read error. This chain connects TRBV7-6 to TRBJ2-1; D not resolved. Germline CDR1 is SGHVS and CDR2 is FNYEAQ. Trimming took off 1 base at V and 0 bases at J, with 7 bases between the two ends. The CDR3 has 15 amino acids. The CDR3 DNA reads TGTGCCAGCAGCTTAGATGGGTTCTCCTACAATGAGCAGTTCTTC. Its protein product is CASSLDGFSYNEQFF.

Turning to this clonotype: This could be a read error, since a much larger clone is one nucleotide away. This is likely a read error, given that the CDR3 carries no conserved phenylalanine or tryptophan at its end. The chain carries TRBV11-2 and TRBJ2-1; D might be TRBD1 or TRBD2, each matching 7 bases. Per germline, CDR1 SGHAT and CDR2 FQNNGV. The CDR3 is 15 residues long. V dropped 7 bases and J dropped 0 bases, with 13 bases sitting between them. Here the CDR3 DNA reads TGTGCCAGCACCCGGGGGGACAGCTCCTACAATGAGCAGTTCTGC. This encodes CASTRGDSSYNEQFC.

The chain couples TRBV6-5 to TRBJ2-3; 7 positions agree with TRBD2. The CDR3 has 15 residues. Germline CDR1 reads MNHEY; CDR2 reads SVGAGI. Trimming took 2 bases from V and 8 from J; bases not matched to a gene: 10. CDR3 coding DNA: TGTGCCAGCAGTTACGGCGGTGCGGGAGCTGTTACGCAGTATTTT. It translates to CASSYGGAGAVTQYF.

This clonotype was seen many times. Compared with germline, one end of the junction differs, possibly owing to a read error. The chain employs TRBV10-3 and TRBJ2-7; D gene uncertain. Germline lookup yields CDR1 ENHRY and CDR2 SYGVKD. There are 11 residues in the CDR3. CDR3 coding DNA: TGTGCCATCAGTGGGGCCTACGGGCAGTACTTC. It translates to CAISGAYGQYF.

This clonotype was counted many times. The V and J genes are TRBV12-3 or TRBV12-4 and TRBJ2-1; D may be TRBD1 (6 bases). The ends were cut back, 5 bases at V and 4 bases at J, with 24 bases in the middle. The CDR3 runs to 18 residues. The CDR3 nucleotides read TGTGCCAGCAGTCTACTTGAACCTAGACAGGCTTTATACAATGAGCAGTTCTTC. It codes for CASSLLEPRQALYNEQFF.

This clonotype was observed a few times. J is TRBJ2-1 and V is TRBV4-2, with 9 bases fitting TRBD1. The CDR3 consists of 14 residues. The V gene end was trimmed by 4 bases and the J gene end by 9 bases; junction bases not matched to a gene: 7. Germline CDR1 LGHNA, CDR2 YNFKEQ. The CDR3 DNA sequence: TGTGCCAGCAGCCCCGGGACAGGGTTTTTTGAGCAGTTCTTC. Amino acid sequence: CASSPGTGFFEQFF.

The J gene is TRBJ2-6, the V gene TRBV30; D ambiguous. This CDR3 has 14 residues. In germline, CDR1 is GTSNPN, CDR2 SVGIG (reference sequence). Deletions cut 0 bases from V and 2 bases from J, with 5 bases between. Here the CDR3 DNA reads TGTGCCTGGAGTGTGGGGACTGGGGCCAACGTCCTGACTTTC. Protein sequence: CAWSVGTGANVLTF.

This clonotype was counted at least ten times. The CDR3 protein is CASTERGGVGPQHF. Here the CDR3 DNA reads TGTGCCAGCACCGAGAGGGGGGGGGTAGGGCCCCAGCATTTT. This chain connects TRBV6-1 to TRBJ1-5; perhaps TRBD1 as D (6 bases). The germline gives CDR1 MNHNS, CDR2 SASEGT. The CDR3 spans 14 residues. V was pared by 7 bases and J by 9 bases, with 19 bases between.

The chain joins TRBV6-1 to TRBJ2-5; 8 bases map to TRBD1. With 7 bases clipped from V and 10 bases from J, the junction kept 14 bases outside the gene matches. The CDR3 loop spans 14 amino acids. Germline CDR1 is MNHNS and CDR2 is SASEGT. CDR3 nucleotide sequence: TGTGCCAGCACCCAGGACAGGGCCAGAAGGGACCAGTACTTC. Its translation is CASTQDRARRDQYF.

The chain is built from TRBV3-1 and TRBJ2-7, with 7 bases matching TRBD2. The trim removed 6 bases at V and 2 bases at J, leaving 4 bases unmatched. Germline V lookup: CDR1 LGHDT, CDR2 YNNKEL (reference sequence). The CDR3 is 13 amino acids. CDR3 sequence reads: CASSWGGPYEQYV. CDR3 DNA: TGTGCCAGCAGTTGGGGGGGACCCTACGAGCAGTACGTC.

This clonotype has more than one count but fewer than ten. The CDR3 loop reads CASSPKDRPYEQYF. In DNA form, the CDR3 reads TGTGCCAGCTCACCAAAGGACAGACCATACGAGCAGTACTTC. The genes are TRBV18 and TRBJ2-7, with D possibly matching TRBD1 (6 bases). The CDR3 covers 14 residues. The V and J ends lost 2 bases and 4 bases respectively, with 12 bases between them. Germline CDR1 is KGHSH and CDR2 is LQKENI.